These 21 T cell receptor beta chains were sequenced from one sample in a study of cytomegalovirus exposure and HLA in healthy donors. Only in-frame clones appear in the TCRdb table, and some are missing; sequencing was by immunoSEQ multiplex PCR. The data show around 150,000 clones, with less than 90% seen just once and 9.5% to 13% held by the top ten. Sequencing used PBMCs. These TCRs come from a man between 25 and 39 years old in good health and CMV-seropositive.

This chain links TRBV7-6 with TRBJ1-4, with D unresolved. The germline gives CDR1 SGHVS, CDR2 FNYEAQ. The V end was cut by 5 bases, the J end by 1 base, with 8 bases between. The length of the CDR3 is 14 residues. DNA for the CDR3: TGTGCCAGCAGCCCGGAGAGAACTAATGAAAAACTGTTTTTT. Residues: CASSPERTNEKLFF.

Notes on this clone: At the DNA level, this CDR3 is encoded by other sequences in the same sample as well. The chain employs TRBV5-6 and TRBJ2-7; 11 bases align to TRBD1. V lost 3 bases, J lost 2 bases, and 1 base stayed unmatched. CDR1 is SGHDT and CDR2 is YYEEEE in the germline V gene. CDR3 size: 14 residues. CDR3 bases: TGTGCCAGCAGCTCGGGACAGGGGGCCTACGAGCAGTACTTC. As protein: CASSSGQGAYEQYF. The complete variable domain, with remaining parts taken from reference TRBV5-6 and TRBJ2-7, reads DAGVTQSPTHLIKTRGQQVTLRCSPKSGHDTVSWYQQALGQGPQFIFQYYEEEERQRGNFPDRFSGHQFPNYSSELNVNALLLGDSALYLCASSSGQGAYEQYFGPGTRLTVT.

This rearrangement joins TRBV4-3 to TRBJ2-7; 7 bases fit TRBD1. Germline loops: CDR1 LGHNA, CDR2 YSLEER. V lost 3 bases and J lost 0; bases outside the gene matches: 5. The CDR3 has 15 amino acids. The CDR3: CASSHGQASSYEQYF. The CDR3 DNA is TGCGCCAGCAGCCACGGACAGGCCTCCTCCTACGAGCAGTACTTC.

DNA of the CDR3: TGTGCCAGCAGCCAAGGCGGGGGAGACACAGATACGCAGTATTTT. It is translated as CASSQGGGDTDTQYF. V gene TRBV5-6 combines with J gene TRBJ2-3, with TRBD2 matching over 7 bases. The V gene end was trimmed by 4 bases and the J gene end by 2 bases; junction bases not matched to a gene: 7. Germline values: CDR1 SGHDT, CDR2 YYEEEE. The CDR3 covers 15 residues. Full variable domain (rest looked up from reference TRBV5-6 and TRBJ2-3): DAGVTQSPTHLIKTRGQQVTLRCSPKSGHDTVSWYQQALGQGPQFIFQYYEEEERQRGNFPDRFSGHQFPNYSSELNVNALLLGDSALYLCASSQGGGDTDTQYFGPGTRLTVL.

The chain couples TRBV7-2 to TRBJ1-3, with TRBD1 identical over 8 bases. The junction had 4 bases not matched to a gene; V was cut back by 6 bases and J by 0 bases. Germline CDR1 and CDR2: SGHTA and FQGNSA. The CDR3 contains 15 residues. The CDR3 DNA follows: TGTGCCAGCAGGGGACAGGCCACCTCTGGAAACACCATATATTTT. Residues: CASRGQATSGNTIYF.

The chain recombines TRBV25-1 with TRBJ1-2; a weak D match, TRBD1 (6 bases). Trimming shortened V by 1 base and J by 7 bases, and 25 bases separated the two germline ends. The CDR3 totals 18 residues. Germline CDR1 reads MGHDK; CDR2 reads SYGVNS. CDR3 protein: CASSEFRPGGSFSGGYTF. CDR3 coding DNA: TGTGCCAGCAGTGAATTCCGCCCGGGGGGCTCTTTCTCAGGTGGCTACACCTTC.

In this sample, this clone turned up a few times. This rearrangement joins TRBV2 to TRBJ1-5, with 12 bases matching TRBD1. This CDR3 has 15 residues. Looked up from germline, CDR1 is SNHLY and CDR2 is FYNNEI. V trimming: 6 bases; J trimming: 8 bases; junction bases outside the gene matches: 8. CDR3 coding DNA: TGTGCCAGCAGCTCCGGGACAGGGGGCTGGAAGCCCCAGCATTTT. This translates into CASSSGTGGWKPQHF.

The rearrangement links TRBV4-3 to TRBJ2-7; possibly TRBD1 for D (5 bases). V shed 3 bases and J shed 1 base, with 7 bases lying between them. Germline CDR1 is LGHNA and CDR2 is YSLEER. This CDR3 has 13 amino acids. CDR3 sequence (DNA): TGCGCCAGCAGCCACGGACAATCCTACGAGCAGTACTTC. Translation: CASSHGQSYEQYF.

This sequence joins TRBV19 and TRBJ1-2; D remains ambiguous. The germline V and J ends were trimmed by 1 base and 8 bases, with 17 bases remaining between them. Germline lookup yields CDR1 LNHDA and CDR2 SQIVND (reference sequence). CDR3 size: 15 residues. CDR3 residues: CASSIAVQASRGYTF. The CDR3 bases are TGTGCCAGTAGTATAGCAGTTCAGGCCTCAAGGGGCTACACCTTC.

The rearrangement links TRBV7-2 to TRBJ2-7; tentatively, D is TRBD2 (7 bases). The V gene lost 0 bases and the J gene lost 3 bases, with 18 bases spanning the gap. The CDR3 consists of 17 residues. The germline gives CDR1 SGHTA, CDR2 FQGNSA. The CDR3 loop is CASSLAGGPPERYEQYF. For the CDR3, the DNA is TGTGCCAGCAGCTTAGCGGGGGGGCCCCCGGAACGCTACGAGCAGTACTTC. Complete variable domain (other parts from reference TRBV7-2 and TRBJ2-7): GAGVSQSPSNKVTEKGKDVELRCDPISGHTALYWYRQSLGQGLEFLIYFQGNSAPDKSGLPSDRFSAERTGGSVSTLTIQRTQQEDSAVYLCASSLAGGPPERYEQYFGPGTRLTVT.

The chain has TRBV11-2 and TRBJ2-7; D perhaps matches TRBD2 (6 bases). There are 14 residues in the CDR3. Germline CDR1 reads SGHAT; CDR2 reads FQNNGV. Trimming pared 6 bases from V and 5 bases from J, leaving 17 bases between. The CDR3 region is CASRPRLGFHEQYF. CDR3 nucleotides: TGTGCCAGCAGGCCCAGACTAGGCTTCCACGAGCAGTACTTC.

The chain recombines TRBV10-3 with TRBJ2-5; TRBD1 matches 11 bases. Germline values: CDR1 ENHRY, CDR2 SYGVKD. CDR3 length: 13 residues. Trimming cost V 8 bases and J 5 bases; bases outside gene matches: 4. Written as DNA, the CDR3 is TGTGCCATCCGGGACAGGGGGAAGGAGACCCAGTACTTC. It encodes CAIRDRGKETQYF.

The V call is TRBV2, the J call TRBJ2-1; 9 nucleotides agree with TRBD2. The V gene's germline CDR1 is SNHLY and CDR2 FYNNEI. Trimming removed 1 base from V and 10 bases from J; junction bases left unmatched: 8. This CDR3 contains 15 residues. The CDR3 nucleotides read TGTGCCAGCAGTGAAGTTGGGCTAGCGGGAAGCGAGCAGTTCTTC. Translating gives CASSEVGLAGSEQFF.

The V and J genes are TRBV9 and TRBJ1-2, with D maybe TRBD1 (6 bases). The ends were cut back, 0 bases at V and 3 bases at J, with 9 bases in the middle. The CDR3 is 14 residues long. From germline, CDR1 is SGDLS and CDR2 YYNGEE. The CDR3 is CASSVGQGYYGYTF. The CDR3 region has the DNA TGTGCCAGCAGCGTAGGGCAGGGGTACTATGGCTACACCTTC.

There are many counts of this clone. This chain uses TRBV28 with TRBJ2-5; perhaps TRBD1 as D (5 bases). V lost 6 bases to trimming and J lost 1 base, with 12 bases between them. The germline CDR1 and CDR2 sequences are MDHEN and SYDVKM. This CDR3 region has 14 residues. The CDR3 here is CASRPTGPQETQYF. As DNA, the CDR3 is TGTGCCAGCAGGCCAACAGGCCCCCAAGAGACCCAGTACTTC.

The chain joins TRBV5-1 to TRBJ2-1; 14 bases line up with TRBD2. This CDR3 is 18 amino acids long. V shed 3 bases and J 4 bases; nucleotides not matched to a gene: 9. Germline CDR1 SGHRS, CDR2 YFSETQ. The chain's CDR3 is CASSSRVGLAGGYNEQFF. CDR3 nucleotide sequence: TGCGCCAGCAGCTCGCGAGTAGGACTAGCGGGGGGATACAATGAGCAGTTCTTC. The whole variable domain, filled in from reference TRBV5-1 and TRBJ2-1, reads KAGVTQTPRYLIKTRGQQVTLSCSPISGHRSVSWYQQTPGQGLQFLFEYFSETQRNKGNFPGRFSGRQFSNSRSEMNVSTLELGDSALYLCASSSRVGLAGGYNEQFFGPGTRLTVL.

The J gene is TRBJ1-2, the V gene TRBV6-1; D might be TRBD1 (5 bases). The germline V and J ends were trimmed by 7 bases and 8 bases, with 20 bases remaining between them. Germline V CDR1 and CDR2: MNHNS, SASEGT. CDR3 size: 14 residues. Here the CDR3 reads CASTLRGRAEGYTF. DNA of the CDR3: TGTGCCAGCACTCTAAGGGGCAGGGCGGAGGGCTACACCTTC.

This clone occurred once. This sequence joins TRBV5-1 and TRBJ2-1, with TRBD1 identical over 10 bases. J was trimmed by 9 bases and V by 4 bases; bases with no gene match: 13. The length of the CDR3 is 16 residues. Germline CDR1 and CDR2: SGHRS and YFSETQ. Written as DNA, the CDR3 is TGCGCCAGCAGCGAGACCGTTTCGACAGGGGGCGGTGAGCAGTTCTTC. It specifies CASSETVSTGGGEQFF.

The CDR3 spells CASSQAGYEQYF. The CDR3 DNA follows: TGTGCCAGCAGCCAGGCGGGTTACGAGCAGTACTTC. The chain carries TRBV28 and TRBJ2-7, with D possibly being TRBD2 (5 bases). CDR3 size: 12 residues. Trimming took off 6 bases at V and 4 bases at J, with 10 bases between the two ends. Looked up from germline, CDR1 is MDHEN and CDR2 is SYDVKM. Filled out from reference TRBV28 and TRBJ2-7, the complete variable domain reads DVKVTQSSRYLVKRTGEKVFLECVQDMDHENMFWYRQDPGLGLRLIYFSYDVKMKEKGDIPEGYSVSREKKERFSLILESASTNQTSMYLCASSQAGYEQYFGPGTRLTVT.

This rearrangement joins TRBV7-2 to TRBJ1-5; no firm D call. The CDR3 contains 15 residues. The germline gives CDR1 SGHTA, CDR2 FQGNSA. The ends were cut back, 0 bases at V and 5 bases at J, with 11 bases in the middle. The CDR3 loop reads CASSLANGGDQPQHF. CDR3 sequence (DNA): TGTGCCAGCAGCTTAGCGAACGGCGGAGATCAGCCCCAGCATTTT.

The chain employs TRBV28 and TRBJ1-4; 9 positions match TRBD1. Germline trimming cut 9 bases from V and 8 bases from J; bases unmatched to any gene: 10. Germline CDR1 reads MDHEN; CDR2 reads SYDVKM. The CDR3 runs 14 residues. The CDR3 protein is CASYPTGGGEKLFF. CDR3 coding DNA: TGTGCCAGTTATCCAACAGGGGGCGGGGAAAAACTGTTTTTT.